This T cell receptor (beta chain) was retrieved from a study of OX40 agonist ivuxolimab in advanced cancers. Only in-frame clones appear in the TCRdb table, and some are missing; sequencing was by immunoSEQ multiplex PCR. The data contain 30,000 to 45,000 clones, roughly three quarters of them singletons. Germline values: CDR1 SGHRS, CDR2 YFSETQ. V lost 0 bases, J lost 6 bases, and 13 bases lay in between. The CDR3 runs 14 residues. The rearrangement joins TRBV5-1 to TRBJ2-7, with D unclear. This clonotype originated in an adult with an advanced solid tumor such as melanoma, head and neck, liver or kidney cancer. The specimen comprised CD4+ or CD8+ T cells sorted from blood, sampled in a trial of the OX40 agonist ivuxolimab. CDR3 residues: CASSLDNSPREQYF. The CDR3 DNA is TGCGCCAGCAGCTTGGATAATAGTCCACGCGAGCAGTACTTC. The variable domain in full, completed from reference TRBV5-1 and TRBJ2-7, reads KAGVTQTPRYLIKTRGQQVTLSCSPISGHRSVSWYQQTPGQGLQFLFEYFSETQRNKGNFPGRFSGRQFSNSRSEMNVSTLELGDSALYLCASSLDNSPREQYFGPGTRLTVT.